Listed below are T cell receptor beta chains from one sample, sequenced in a study of T-cell memory formation after mild COVID-19. Using its own MiXCR run on the 5' RACE reads, TCRdb lists one record per CDR3 protein. The data contain fewer than 350,000 distinct CDR3 sequences, 7.5% to 9.5% of them singletons. The sequencing sample was made of PBMCs or a T cell subset sorted from them (not recorded which). The source of these receptors is a man younger than 30 who had mild COVID-19 (a few samples of this study predate the infection). Cell type and time point are not known. The CDR3 runs from the conserved cysteine through the conserved F or W. A D gene is named only where the DNA matches it firmly. Only part of the rows carry a size: once, few, many, or a class if the clone is expanded.

>TRBD2|16|TRBJ2-4|many|TRBV4-3
TGCGCCAGCAGCCAAGATCCGGGAGGGAACAAAAACATTCAGTACTTC
CASSQDPGGNKNIQYF
>.|17|TRBJ2-6|.|TRBV5-1
TGCGCCAGCAGCTCAATGCTGGCAGGGACTGGGGCCAACGTCCTGACTTTC
CASSSMLAGTGANVLTF
>TRBD2|13|TRBJ2-1|.|TRBV20-1
TGCAGTGCTGACGGGGGGGCAGGCAATGAGCAGTTCTTC
CSADGGAGNEQFF
>.|12|TRBJ1-1|.|TRBV4-3
TGCGCCAGCAGCCAAGATCGAGGGGAAGCTTTCTTT
CASSQDRGEAFF
>TRBD2|19|TRBJ2-1|.|TRBV7-8
TGTGCCAGCAGCTCAAGACTAGCGGGGGGCCGTAACCCCTACAATGAGCAGTTCTTC
CASSSRLAGGRNPYNEQFF
>.|12|TRBJ2-2|few|TRBV12-3/TRBV12-4
TGTGCCAGCAGTTCTAATCGGGGGGAGCTGTTTTTT
CASSSNRGELFF
>.|15|TRBJ1-4|.|TRBV4-3
TGCGCCAGCAGCCAAGGTCCAGGTTCGGGTGAAAAACTGTTTTTT
CASSQGPGSGEKLFF
>.|16|TRBJ2-1|.|TRBV25-1
TGTGCCAGCCAGGGGGAGGGGACACAGCTCCCTAATGAGCAGTTCTTC
CASQGEGTQLPNEQFF
>TRBD1|14|TRBJ2-3|few|TRBV19
TGTGCCAGTAGTATCGGACAGGCCCCAGATACGCAGTATTTT
CASSIGQAPDTQYF
>.|16|TRBJ2-2|many|TRBV28
TGTGCCAGCAGTTTCCACTCGGGGGCGGTCACCGGGGAGCTGTTTTTT
CASSFHSGAVTGELFF
>.|13|TRBJ1-1|many|TRBV20-1
TGCAGTGCTAGAGGGTCCCTTAACACTGAAGCTTTCTTT
CSARGSLNTEAFF
>.|13|TRBJ1-5|few|TRBV7-2
TGTGCCAGCAGCCTAAGCCGGCATCAGCCCCAGCATTTT
CASSLSRHQPQHF
>TRBD1|15|TRBJ1-1|few|TRBV7-3
TGTGCCAGCAGCTCCACAGGGGGCGCGGGAACTGAAGCTTTCTTT
CASSSTGGAGTEAFF
>.|15|TRBJ1-1|.|TRBV6-5
TGTGCCAGCAACCGACGAAGCGTCGGGAACACTGAAGCTTTCTTT
CASNRRSVGNTEAFF
>.|12|TRBJ2-2|few|TRBV7-3
TGTGCCAGCAGCCCCCATTCCGGGGAGCTGTTTTTT
CASSPHSGELFF
>.|15|TRBJ2-1|few|TRBV6-2/TRBV6-3
TGTGCCAGCAGTTACCAACTGGCCTCCTACAATGAGCAGTTCTTC
CASSYQLASYNEQFF
>.|13|TRBJ2-3|.|TRBV2
TGTGCCAGCAAGGGGGGGGACACAGATACGCAGTATTTT
CASKGGDTDTQYF
>.|13|TRBJ1-1|.|TRBV7-2
TGTGCCAGCAGCTCCGGACAGCTCGGTAGAGCTTTCTTT
CASSSGQLGRAFF
>.|13|TRBJ2-1|.|TRBV7-9
TGTGCCAGCAGCTTAGCTGATCTGGGTGAGCAGTTCTTC
CASSLADLGEQFF
>.|13|TRBJ1-1|few|TRBV7-8
TGTGCCAGCAGCTTAGACAGGCACACTGAAGCTTTCTTT
CASSLDRHTEAFF
>.|14|TRBJ1-2|few|TRBV7-2
TGTGCCAGCAGCTCTCAGTTCACAGACTATGGCTACACCTTC
CASSSQFTDYGYTF
>.|13|TRBJ2-7|many|TRBV7-6
TGTGCCAGCAGCATCGGGCTCCCCGGGGAGCAGTACTTC
CASSIGLPGEQYF
>.|14|TRBJ1-2|.|TRBV7-9
TGTGCCAGCAGCTTTACGTGGAGTAACTATGGCTACACCTTC
CASSFTWSNYGYTF
>.|13|TRBJ2-1|many|TRBV12-3/TRBV12-4
TGTGCCAGCAGCCGAGGGGAATACAATGAGCAGTTCTTC
CASSRGEYNEQFF
>.|15|TRBJ2-3|many|TRBV7-2
TGTGCCAGCAGCTTGGCCGGTGGGAGGACAGATACGCAGTATTTT
CASSLAGGRTDTQYF
>TRBD1|14|TRBJ2-2|few|TRBV12-3/TRBV12-4
TGTGCCAGCAGTCCGACAGGGTCCGCCGGGGAGCTGTTTTTT
CASSPTGSAGELFF
>TRBD1|15|TRBJ2-3|.|TRBV3-1
TGTGCCAGCAGCCAAGTTGGACAGGGGTTGGATACGCAGTATTTT
CASSQVGQGLDTQYF
>.|12|TRBJ2-2|.|TRBV20-1
TGCAGTGCCCAACGCCTCACCGGGGAGCTGTTTTTT
CSAQRLTGELFF
>.|15|TRBJ2-5|.|TRBV6-6
TGTGCCAGCAGCCCCGGCCCCGGCGGGGCAGAGACCCAGTACTTC
CASSPGPGGAETQYF
>.|13|TRBJ2-1|.|TRBV9
TGTGCCAGCAGCGTTGGGGTGTACCATGAGCAGTTCTTC
CASSVGVYHEQFF
>.|13|TRBJ1-6|.|TRBV6-5
TGTGCCAGCAGTTTTACGTATAATTCACCCCTCCACTTT
CASSFTYNSPLHF
>TRBD2|16|TRBJ2-2|.|TRBV3-1
TGTGCCAGCAGCCTGAGTGCGGGGGGCGGCACCGGGGAGCTGTTTTTT
CASSLSAGGGTGELFF
>.|15|TRBJ2-3|.|TRBV6-2/TRBV6-3
TGTGCCAGCAGTTACCGGAGCCAGGGTGCAGATACGCAGTATTTT
CASSYRSQGADTQYF
>TRBD2|15|TRBJ2-5|.|TRBV9
TGTGCCAGCAGCGAGGCCGGGGGGGCTGGGGAGACCCAGTACTTC
CASSEAGGAGETQYF
>.|14|TRBJ1-5|.|TRBV19
TGTGCCAGTAGTTCTCGGACGGGCAATCAGCCCCAGCATTTT
CASSSRTGNQPQHF
>TRBD2|15|TRBJ2-2|few|TRBV5-1
TGCGCCAGCAGAATCGGAGCGGGGGAGGCCGGGGAGCTGTTTTTT
CASRIGAGEAGELFF
>TRBD1|13|TRBJ1-5|.|TRBV6-5
TGTGCCAGCAGGACACAGGGGGGTCAGCCCCAGCATTTT
CASRTQGGQPQHF
>.|15|TRBJ2-3|few|TRBV7-2
TGTGCCAGCAGCCGAGACAGCCATAGCACAGATACGCAGTATTTT
CASSRDSHSTDTQYF
>.|12|TRBJ2-7|few|TRBV12-3/TRBV12-4
TGTGCCAGCTTAGACAGTTCCTACGAGCAGTACTTC
CASLDSSYEQYF
>TRBD2|18|TRBJ2-2|.|TRBV5-1
TGCGCCAGCAAGGTGTTTGCGGGAGGGCTGGCGAGCACCGGGGAGCTGTTTTTT
CASKVFAGGLASTGELFF
>.|15|TRBJ2-3|.|TRBV6-2/TRBV6-3
TGTGCCAGCAGCGAAAGGAGGGATGGCACAGATACGCAGTATTTT
CASSERRDGTDTQYF
>.|13|TRBJ1-2|few|TRBV5-1
TGCGCCAGCAGCCTCCGGGATGATGATGGCTACACCTTC
CASSLRDDDGYTF
>TRBD1|13|TRBJ1-1|few|TRBV30
TGTGCCTGGAGTCGACAGGGAAACACTGAAGCTTTCTTT
CAWSRQGNTEAFF
>TRBD2|17|TRBJ2-1|.|TRBV9
TGTGCCAGCAGCGTCCTCGAAGGGACTAGCCTGTACAATGAGCAGTTCTTC
CASSVLEGTSLYNEQFF
>.|15|TRBJ1-1|.|TRBV29-1
TGCAGCTTTGTAGGTGCAGGGTCACCGGGGACTGAAGCTTTCTTT
CSFVGAGSPGTEAFF